This T cell receptor beta chain was profiled in a study of T cell responses to AZD1222 COVID-19 vaccine. Only in-frame clones appear in the TCRdb table, and some are missing; sequencing was by immunoSEQ multiplex PCR. The sample includes roughly 180,000 clones, 80% to 90% seen only once; the top ten take approximately 0.49%. The count of this clone is one. Its antigen remains unidentified. Study conclusions and caveats: Females outnumbered males among donors, who were mostly white British; clonal diversity was possibly underestimated. Targeting of unmutated variant regions was reportedly seen in nearly half of spike-specific TCRs.

The ends were cut back, 5 bases at V and 2 bases at J, with 11 bases in the middle. There are 14 residues in the CDR3. CDR1 SGHTA and CDR2 FQGTGA come from the germline V gene. The clonotype comes from an adult in good health. The chain combines TRBV7-3 with TRBJ2-3; the D gene is possibly TRBD2 (5 bases). The source was peripheral blood, collected on day 0 of AZD1222 vaccination. This CDR3 is CASSQEGLTDTQYF. The DNA of the CDR3 is TGTGCCAGCAGCCAAGAGGGTCTCACAGATACGCAGTATTTT.